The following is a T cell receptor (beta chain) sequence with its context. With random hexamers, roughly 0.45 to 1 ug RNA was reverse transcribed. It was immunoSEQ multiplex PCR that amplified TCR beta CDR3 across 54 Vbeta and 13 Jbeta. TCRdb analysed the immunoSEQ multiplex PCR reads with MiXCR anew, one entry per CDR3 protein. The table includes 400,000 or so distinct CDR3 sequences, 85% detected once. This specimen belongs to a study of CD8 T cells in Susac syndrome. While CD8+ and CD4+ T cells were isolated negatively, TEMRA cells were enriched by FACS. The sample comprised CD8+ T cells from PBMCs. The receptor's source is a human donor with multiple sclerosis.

In DNA, the CDR3 is TGTGCCAGCAGTTTACCCCCGGGGGGCGACACTGAAGCTTTCTTT. Its protein is CASSLPPGGDTEAFF. V is TRBV27 and J is TRBJ1-1; D possibly corresponds to TRBD1 (6 bases). CDR1 is MNHEY and CDR2 is SMNVEV in the germline V gene (reference sequence). CDR3 length: 15 residues. Deletions cut 2 bases from V and 3 bases from J, with 13 bases between.